This TCR beta chain derives from a study of T cell responses to AZD1222 COVID-19 vaccine. General study findings and limits: Unmutated variant regions reportedly attract nearly half of all spike-specific TCRs. Baseline seropositivity characterized only six or seven AZD1222 recipients.

The CDR3 is made up of 15 amino acids. V shed 2 bases, J shed 6 bases, and the junction held 1 base outside the gene matches. Germline CDR1 reads SGHVS; CDR2 reads FNYEAQ. Samples with a second dose at about 4 or about 12 weeks were pooled together. Concerning this clone: The target antigen is unknown.

Assay: immunoSEQ multiplex PCR; the TCRdb copy retains only in-frame clones and omits some. This table holds tens of thousands of clones, 80% to 90% found once. The receptor's source is an adult who received the AZD1222 COVID-19 vaccine. The sample consisted of peripheral blood, taken 28 days after the second AZD1222 dose. The chain recombines TRBV7-6 with TRBJ2-2; 12 positions match TRBD2. The CDR3 is CASSLLAGGAGELFF. CDR3 nucleotide sequence: TGTGCCAGCAGCTTACTAGCGGGAGGGGCCGGGGAGCTGTTTTTT. Using reference TRBV7-6 and TRBJ2-2 for the parts outside the CDR3, the full variable domain is GAGVSQSPRYKVTKRGQDVALRCDPISGHVSLYWYRQALGQGPEFLTYFNYEAQQDKSGLPNDRFSAERPEGSISTLTIQRTEQRDSAMYRCASSLLAGGAGELFFGEGSRLTVL.